This TCR beta chain is drawn from a study of blood T cell repertoires in COVID-19. A few counts support this clone. The length of the CDR3 is 16 residues. V gave up 2 bases and J gave up 6 bases, with 17 bases separating them. Germline loops: CDR1 MNHNS, CDR2 SASEGT. Cohort allocation depended upon clinical history that participants reported. Clones were sequenced by immunoSEQ multiplex PCR, and TCRdb holds only the in-frame ones, with some missing. The repertoire holds 380,000 or so clones, with around 90% as singletons. The chain has TRBV6-1 and TRBJ1-5, with a tentative D call TRBD1 (5 bases). The sequence was obtained from a woman aged 40 to 55 with acute COVID-19. The sample comprised PBMCs or T cells enriched from blood (not recorded which). The CDR3 sequence: CASSETSGAGSQPQHF. In DNA, the CDR3 is TGTGCCAGCAGTGAAACATCCGGGGCGGGAAGTCAGCCCCAGCATTTT.